Listed below are T cell receptor beta chains from one sample, sequenced in a study of CD8 T cells in Susac syndrome. TCRdb fed the immunoSEQ multiplex PCR reads into MiXCR, producing one record per CDR3 protein. The sample records approximately 190,000 distinct CDR3 sequences, under 97% being singletons. Sequences were obtained from CD4+ T cells from PBMCs. These receptors originate from a human donor with Susac syndrome. The CDR3 runs from the conserved cysteine through the conserved F or W. The listing skips clone size in some rows; elsewhere it reads once, few, many or a size class.

v_call	clone_size	cdr3_aa
TRBV29-1	-	CSVGGGADEQYF
TRBV12-3/TRBV12-4	-	CASSLRLAENTGELFF
TRBV5-1	-	CASSRTAEPGNTIYF
TRBV5-1	once	CASRVGVGEDQPQHF
TRBV19	-	CASSVFEAENSPLHF
TRBV7-8	-	CASSAVYKPTDTQYF
TRBV3-1	-	CASSLWTSGPGELFF
TRBV5-1	-	CASSLAVGAGFEQYF
TRBV14	-	CASSPKNTVAYNSPLHF
TRBV19	-	CASTGVQGARNSPLHF
TRBV15	-	CATAGRQGNTEAFF
TRBV7-9	-	CASSLSITYGYTF
TRBV20-1	-	CSANPWTGADNGNQPQHF
TRBV20-1	-	CSAREPGTVQETQYF
TRBV10-1	-	CASSENGLKETQYF
TRBV30	-	CAWMDNSPLHF
TRBV4-2	-	CASSQEGAVLLYGYTF
TRBV9	-	CASSAPPAGKWGTQYF
TRBV3-1	-	CASSQKDREWGRAFF
TRBV4-1	-	CASSYRQDNQPQHF
TRBV29-1	-	CSVAAGITGELFF
TRBV27	once	CASSFSQLNTEAFF
TRBV7-9	-	CASSMTGLSGQPQHF
TRBV15	-	CATSRDLTGTDTQYF
TRBV19	-	CAISIAGRTNTEAFF
TRBV5-1	-	CASSLLSPTDTQYF
TRBV20-1	-	CSARGGGVELYGYTF
TRBV7-2	-	CASSSGQGAGEQFF
TRBV20-1	-	CSAARGGNTGELFF
TRBV12-3/TRBV12-4	-	CASRTYNEQFF
TRBV20-1	-	CSARQTGGKGYTF
TRBV5-1	-	CASSFADSNTEAFF
TRBV7-3	-	CASSQLAGDGEQFF
TRBV3-1	-	CASSQGGGGQETQYF
TRBV20-1	-	CSVLPLPGRGRGYGYTF
TRBV9	-	CASSVVFSAGELFF
TRBV4-1	-	CASSQEGGLAGDTQYF
TRBV18	-	CASSPLNTGELFF
TRBV30	-	CAWAPGGSPLHF
TRBV4-2	-	CASSRSDSVRLEQFF
TRBV24-1	-	CATSVRGSSEQFF
TRBV4-1	-	CASSRDRVNTGELFF